Detailed here is one T cell receptor beta chain. Antigen unknown. In the PCR, 60 Vbeta and 13 Jbeta primers were used. Original processing methods: Some 10 million of the 60 million to 80 million unique TCR beta chains counted in a later analysis were shared. Measured with immunoSEQ multiplex PCR; TCRdb has only the in-frame clones, and not every one. V, J and clone size derive from that table, while D and trimming were established from the DNA sequence. The sample has 150,000 to 200,000 clones, 60% to 80% seen once. The source of the sample is a study of cytomegalovirus exposure and HLA in healthy donors. Study as a whole: HLA-typed donors were the source of about 85 million unique TCRs, which an early data release held. Study-wide findings and caveats: 87-base-pair reads could not separate some V segments, including TRBV6-2 and TRBV6-3. Researchers reported in a later analysis that a missense DCLRE1C variant was tied to TCR beta V- and J-gene trimming.

The CDR3 is 14 amino acids. The germline V gene has CDR1 SQVTM and CDR2 ANQGSEA. The ends were cut back, 1 base at V and 4 bases at J, with 13 bases in the middle. The sequenced material came from PBMCs. The sequence was collected from a man aged 18 to 30 in good health and CMV-seropositive. The rearrangement links TRBV29-1 to TRBJ1-1, with D perhaps TRBD1 (5 bases). CDR3 coding DNA: TGCAGCGTTGAAGTGGGCGGGGGAAGCACTGAAGCTTTCTTT. This gives the protein CSVEVGGGSTEAFF. Variable domain in full (rest from reference TRBV29-1 and TRBJ1-1): SAVISQKPSRDICQRGTSLTIQCQVDSQVTMMFWYRQQPGQSLTLIATANQGSEATYESGFVIDKFPISRPNLTFSTLTVSNMSPEDSSIYLCSVEVGGGSTEAFFGQGTRLTVV.